This T cell receptor (beta chain) is from a study of blood T cell repertoires in COVID-19. The CDR3 has 15 amino acids. The germline V gene has CDR1 SGHVS and CDR2 FQNEAQ. V shed 5 bases and J 5 bases; nucleotides not matched to a gene: 7. Those who participated ranged in age from roughly 18 to 90 years and resided in approximately 23 US areas. Cohort allocation depended upon clinical history that participants reported. Here immunoSEQ multiplex PCR was the method, and the copy in TCRdb shows in-frame clones only, minus some. The sample records roughly 250,000 clones, around 85% being singletons. This chain joins TRBV7-8 and TRBJ2-3; TRBD2 agrees at 10 bases. This sequence was found in a woman aged 25 to 45 who had recovered from COVID-19. What was sequenced was PBMCs or T cells enriched from blood (not recorded which). CDR3 amino acids: CASSAGLAWGDTQYF. In DNA form, the CDR3 reads TGTGCCAGCAGCGCGGGACTAGCGTGGGGAGATACGCAGTATTTT.